Below are 11 T cell receptor beta chains sequenced from a single sample in a study of blood T cell repertoires in COVID-19. Sequencing was performed with immunoSEQ multiplex PCR; in TCRdb, only in-frame clones are kept and a portion is missing. The sample records some 160,000 clones, 84% being singletons. The sequenced material came from peripheral blood. Receptors were obtained from a woman aged 80 or over with COVID-19, enrolled during active disease.

This chain connects TRBV7-2 to TRBJ1-5; possibly TRBD1 for D (5 bases). CDR3 length equals 14 residues. CDR1 and CDR2 from the germline V gene are SGHTA and FQGNSA. Trimming stripped 7 bases from V and 2 bases from J, with 12 bases between. The CDR3 here is CASTPGLGNQPQHF. CDR3 sequence (DNA): TGTGCCAGCACCCCAGGGTTGGGCAATCAGCCCCAGCATTTT.

The chain carries TRBV19 and TRBJ2-3, with 13 bases aligning to TRBD2. CDR3 length: 15 amino acids. V lost 6 bases to trimming and J lost 5 bases; unmatched junction nucleotides: 5. Germline CDR1 reads LNHDA; CDR2 reads SQIVND (reference sequence). The CDR3 spells CASSRLAGGEDTQYF. CDR3 in DNA: TGTGCCAGTAGCAGACTAGCGGGAGGAGAAGATACGCAGTATTTT.

The chain uses TRBV7-9 and TRBJ1-1; the D is unclear. There are 13 residues in the CDR3. V shed 5 bases and J shed 2 bases, with 9 bases lying between them. CDR1 and CDR2 (germline): SEHNR, FQNEAQ (reference sequence). CDR3 in amino acids: CASSAGQNTEAFF. The DNA of the CDR3 is TGTGCCAGCAGCGCGGGCCAAAACACTGAAGCTTTCTTT.

This clone showed up just a few times. This rearrangement joins TRBV4-3 to TRBJ1-2; TRBD1 might be the D (6 bases). The CDR3 covers 15 residues. CDR1 is LGHNA and CDR2 is YSLEER in the germline V gene. V dropped 4 bases and J dropped 4 bases, with 16 bases sitting between them. CDR3 sequence: CASSPDRGGGYGYTF. In nucleotides, the CDR3 is TGCGCCAGCAGCCCGGATCGGGGGGGCGGCTATGGCTACACCTTC.

V is TRBV30 and J is TRBJ1-1; D gene ambiguous. V lost 3 bases to trimming and J lost 4 bases, with 9 bases between them. The germline gives CDR1 GTSNPN, CDR2 SVGIG (reference sequence). The CDR3 sequence is 12 residues long. The CDR3 nucleotides read TGTGCCTGGAGCACGGACTTCACTGAAGCTTTCTTT. Translation gives CAWSTDFTEAFF.

The chain links TRBV5-1 to TRBJ1-1; 8 nucleotides align to TRBD1. With V trimmed by 4 bases and J by 4 bases, 3 bases remained unmatched. Per the germline V gene, CDR1 is SGHRS and CDR2 is YFSETQ. The CDR3 covers 13 residues. The CDR3 region is CASSADRGTEAFF. CDR3 DNA sequence: TGCGCCAGCAGCGCAGACAGGGGCACTGAAGCTTTCTTT.

The rearrangement joins TRBV11-2 to TRBJ2-2; tentatively, D is TRBD1 (6 bases). The germline V gene encodes CDR1 SGHAT and CDR2 FQNNGV. Trimming pared 5 bases from V and 1 base from J, leaving 14 bases between. The CDR3 sequence is 16 residues long. CDR3 amino acids: CASSPRGGQNTGELFF. In DNA, the CDR3 is TGTGCCAGCAGCCCCAGGGGCGGACAGAACACCGGGGAGCTGTTTTTT.

This chain uses TRBV10-3 with TRBJ1-1; 10 positions match TRBD1. The CDR3 totals 16 residues. V shed 7 bases and J 2 bases; nucleotides not matched to a gene: 10. CDR1 and CDR2 (germline): ENHRY, SYGVKD. The chain's CDR3 is CAIKVGTGALNTEAFF. The CDR3 DNA reads TGTGCCATCAAGGTTGGGACAGGGGCCCTTAACACTGAAGCTTTCTTT.

This clone was seen more than once but under ten times. The chain couples TRBV25-1 to TRBJ2-3; D unresolved. Trimming removed 8 bases from V and 6 bases from J, with 12 bases in between. This CDR3 is built from 12 residues. Germline V CDR1 and CDR2: MGHDK, SYGVNS. CDR3 in DNA: TGTGCCAGCCAGTCAGACGGGGATACGCAGTATTTT. It translates to CASQSDGDTQYF. The variable domain in full, with the rest retrieved from reference TRBV25-1 and TRBJ2-3, is EADIYQTPRYLVIGTGKKITLECSQTMGHDKMYWYQQDPGMELHLIHYSYGVNSTEKGDLSSESTVSRIRTEHFPLTLESARPSHTSQYLCASQSDGDTQYFGPGTRLTVL.

The rearrangement links TRBV7-3 to TRBJ2-3; TRBD2 is a possible D gene (6 bases). The germline V gene encodes CDR1 SGHTA and CDR2 FQGTGA. Trimming removed 5 bases at V and 2 bases at J, with 20 bases between. This CDR3 has 17 residues. The CDR3 loop is CASSAKERRGLTDTQYF. CDR3 nucleotide sequence: TGTGCCAGCAGCGCTAAGGAGCGGAGGGGCCTCACAGATACGCAGTATTTT.

The chain uses TRBV18 and TRBJ1-3; 8 bases line up with TRBD1. The J segment lost 2 bases and the V segment lost 7 bases, leaving 7 bases of the junction unmatched. Germline V CDR1 and CDR2: KGHSH, LQKENI. The CDR3 extends over 15 amino acids. This CDR3 is CASCQSRGPGNTIYF. The CDR3 bases are TGTGCCAGCTGTCAATCCAGGGGGCCTGGAAACACCATATATTTT.